This T cell receptor (beta chain) derives from a study of glioma-infiltrating T cells after dendritic cell vaccination. This sample's time point: after dendritic cell vaccination, including at tumor progression/relapse. The CDR3 is 16 amino acids. Trimming left V 0 bases short and J 0 bases short, with 10 bases between. The V gene's germline CDR1 is SGHDN and CDR2 FVKESK. The data were produced by immunoSEQ multiplex PCR, yet TCRdb's version contains in-frame clones alone and is incomplete. This sample has around 83,000 clones; approximately 81% occur once, and the top ten carry 8.5%. The sequences come from blood, collected after dendritic cell vaccination. This clonotype originated in a human donor with glioblastoma. The chain employs TRBV14 and TRBJ2-3; D is perhaps TRBD2 (5 bases). The CDR3 sequence: CASSQEKRQSTDTQYF. The CDR3 region has the DNA TGTGCCAGCAGCCAAGAAAAGCGGCAAAGCACAGATACGCAGTATTTT. The full variable domain, completed using reference TRBV14 and TRBJ2-3, is EAGVTQFPSHSVIEKGQTVTLRCDPISGHDNLYWYRRVMGKEIKFLLHFVKESKQDESGMPNNRFLAERTGGTYSTLKVQPAELEDSGVYFCASSQEKRQSTDTQYFGPGTRLTVL.